The clone carrying this T cell receptor beta chain rates as medium-sized. Its target is not known. This record comes from a study of T and B cells in COVID-19 patients. The wider study: Peripheral blood came from COVID-19 patients with active infection or after recovery. The recovered patients had mostly mild to moderate COVID-19 with outpatient management.

General study findings and limits: Active COVID-19 showed highly clonal TRB repertoires; recovery showed diversity and richness above healthy donors.

BIOMED2 TRB-A/B primer pools were used in multiplex TRB PCR. TCRdb re-analysed the multiplex PCR reads in MiXCR, keeping a single row per CDR3 protein. The table lists 8,000 to 9,500 distinct CDR3 sequences, approximately 27% of them singletons, with around 29% in the top ten. From blood, 250-500 ng of genomic DNA served as TRB template. The ends were cut back, 5 bases at V and 8 bases at J, with 15 bases in the middle. In germline, CDR1 is LNHDA, CDR2 SQIVND (reference sequence). CDR3 length: 13 amino acids. The genes are TRBV19 and TRBJ1-2; perhaps TRBD1 as D (5 bases). The sample consisted of blood. This TCR was sampled from a human donor who had recovered from COVID-19. The CDR3 here is CASSSTRAEGYTF. Written as DNA, the CDR3 is TGTGCCAGTAGTTCCACCAGGGCTGAAGGCTACACCTTC.